The 6 T cell receptor beta chains below were found in one sample sequenced in a study of T cells in Graves' hyperthyroidism and ophthalmopathy. Amplified TCR beta CDR3 regions derived from RNA transcripts. Primed by the HTBI set, a first-round RT-PCR was run on the TCR CDR3. TCRdb called the multiplex PCR reads again in MiXCR, with one record for every CDR3 protein. The sample lists some 570,000 distinct CDR3 sequences, 12% to 15% occurring once. The sequenced sample consisted of blood. These receptor sequences come from a young woman with Graves' ophthalmopathy.

This clonotype was detected ten times or more. The chain joins TRBV18 to TRBJ1-5; TRBD1 agrees at 12 bases. Per germline, CDR1 KGHSH and CDR2 LQKENI. The V and J ends lost 5 bases and 7 bases, in that order; junction bases with no gene match: 6. CDR3 size: 15 residues. In DNA form, the CDR3 reads TGTGCCAGCTCATCGGGACAGGGGGCAGAACAGCCCCAGCATTTT. Translation: CASSSGQGAEQPQHF.

This chain links TRBV28 with TRBJ2-7; D is unclear. Germline loops: CDR1 MDHEN, CDR2 SYDVKM. Trimming left V 5 bases short and J 0 bases short, with 8 bases between. CDR3 length: 13 residues. The CDR3 DNA sequence: TGTGCCAGCAGTCCCGAGTCCTCCTACGAGCAGTACTTC. This translates into CASSPESSYEQYF.

The chain links TRBV10-3 to TRBJ2-7, with 13 bases that match TRBD2. The CDR3 sequence is 13 residues long. CDR1 is ENHRY and CDR2 is SYGVKD in the germline V gene. Germline trimming cut 6 bases from V and 5 bases from J; bases unmatched to any gene: 1. CDR3 residues: CAIRGTSGNEQYF. Written as DNA, the CDR3 is TGTGCCATCAGGGGGACTAGCGGGAACGAGCAGTACTTC.

At least ten counts were recorded for this clonotype. J is TRBJ2-5 and V is TRBV7-2; no firm D call. The V gene lost 4 bases and the J gene lost 3 bases, with 12 bases spanning the gap. Germline V lookup: CDR1 SGHTA, CDR2 FQGNSA. This CDR3 spans 14 amino acids. The CDR3 reads CASSSDKGKETQYF. In nucleotides, the CDR3 is TGTGCCAGCAGCTCCGACAAAGGAAAAGAGACCCAGTACTTC.

This rearrangement joins TRBV30 to TRBJ1-2; 9 nucleotides align to TRBD1. The V and J ends lost 4 bases and 13 bases, in that order; junction bases with no gene match: 7. Looked up from germline, CDR1 is GTSNPN and CDR2 is SVGIG (reference sequence). The CDR3 runs to 11 residues. The CDR3 DNA reads as TGTGCCTGGATTCTACAGGGGGCGGGCACCTTC. This codes for CAWILQGAGTF.

The sample holds many counts of this clonotype. The chain employs TRBV2 and TRBJ1-1, with a possible D match to TRBD1 (5 bases). Trimming stripped 5 bases from V and 7 bases from J, with 11 bases between. CDR3 length: 12 residues. From germline, CDR1 is SNHLY and CDR2 FYNNEI. CDR3 DNA sequence: TGTGCCAGCAGTCAGGGCTTGGGTGAAGCTTTCTTT. Encoded protein: CASSQGLGEAFF. Full variable domain (remainder filled in from reference TRBV2 and TRBJ1-1): EPEVTQTPSHQVTQMGQEVILRCVPISNHLYFYWYRQILGQKVEFLVSFYNNEISEKSEIFDDQFSVERPDGSNFTLKIRSTKLEDSAMYFCASSQGLGEAFFGQGTRLTVV.